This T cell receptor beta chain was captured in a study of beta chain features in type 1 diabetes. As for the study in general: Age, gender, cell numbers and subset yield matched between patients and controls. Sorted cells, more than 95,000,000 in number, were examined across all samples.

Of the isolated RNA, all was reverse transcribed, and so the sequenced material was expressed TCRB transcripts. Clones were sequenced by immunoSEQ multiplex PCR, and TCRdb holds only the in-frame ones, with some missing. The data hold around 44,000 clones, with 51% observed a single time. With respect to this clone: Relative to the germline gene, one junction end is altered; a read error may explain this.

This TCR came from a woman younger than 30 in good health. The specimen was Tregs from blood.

The CDR3 region has the DNA TGTGCCAGCAGTTTGGGGGGTTCGGGGTACACAGATACGCAGTATTTT. Translating it yields CASSLGGSGYTDTQYF. This sequence joins TRBV5-6 and TRBJ2-3; D perhaps matches TRBD2 (6 bases). This CDR3 is built from 16 residues. The germline V gene encodes CDR1 SGHDT and CDR2 YYEEEE.